These 20 T cell receptor beta chains were all obtained from the same sample, sequenced in a study of cytomegalovirus exposure and HLA in healthy donors. The PCR was carried out with 60 Vbeta primers and 13 Jbeta primers. The repertoire was sequenced with immunoSEQ multiplex PCR; TCRdb's copy has only in-frame clones and lacks some. The sample lists approximately 190,000 clones, about 84% occurring once. The sample was PBMCs. These receptors were collected from a woman under 40 in good health and CMV-seropositive.

The V call is TRBV5-4, the J call TRBJ2-1; TRBD1 agrees at 8 bases. The J segment lost 7 bases and the V segment lost 0 bases, leaving 6 bases of the junction unmatched. Germline CDR1 and CDR2: SGHNT and YYREEE (reference sequence). The CDR3 loop spans 15 amino acids. Written as DNA, the CDR3 is TGTGCCAGCAGCTTGGGACAGGGGTTTGTAAATGAGCAGTTCTTC. Translating it yields CASSLGQGFVNEQFF.

Only a few counts were recorded for this clone. The chain links TRBV7-2 to TRBJ2-3; possible D gene TRBD2, 5 bases. The ends were cut back, 5 bases at V and 2 bases at J, with 14 bases in the middle. Germline CDR1 and CDR2: SGHTA and FQGNSA. The CDR3 is made up of 15 amino acids. The CDR3 nucleotides read TGTGCCAGCAGCCCATCCGGGATCTACACAGATACGCAGTATTTT. This sequence encodes CASSPSGIYTDTQYF.

The V and J genes are TRBV19 and TRBJ1-1; D is uncertain. V lost 5 bases to trimming and J lost 0 bases, with 10 bases between them. CDR3 length: 14 residues. Germline assignment: CDR1 LNHDA and CDR2 SQIVND (reference sequence). The CDR3, as DNA: TGTGCCAGTAGTCTTGGACTCCTGAACACTGAAGCTTTCTTT. Its translation is CASSLGLLNTEAFF.

The chain carries TRBV12-2 and TRBJ2-1; TRBD1, the D gene given by the table, was not confirmed from the DNA. TRBV12-2 counts as a pseudogene. The CDR3 sequence is 15 residues long. The CDR3 region has the DNA TGTGCAAGTCGCGCGCACAGGGGTTCCTACGATGAGCAGTTCTTC. Its protein product is CASRAHRGSYDEQFF.

V gene TRBV28 combines with J gene TRBJ2-1; D gene ambiguous. The V end was cut by 6 bases, the J end by 6 bases, with 6 bases between. The CDR3 runs to 11 residues. Germline loops: CDR1 MDHEN, CDR2 SYDVKM. The CDR3 protein is CASSVANEQFF. As DNA, the CDR3 is TGTGCCAGCAGCGTGGCCAATGAGCAGTTCTTC.

Turning to this clone: Other DNA sequences from this sample encode an identical CDR3 as well. The chain is built from TRBV28 and TRBJ1-5, with 10 positions matching TRBD1. The germline V gene encodes CDR1 MDHEN and CDR2 SYDVKM. V lost 3 bases to trimming and J lost 7 bases; unmatched junction nucleotides: 6. The CDR3 runs 15 residues. The CDR3 DNA reads TGTGCCAGCAGTTTCCAGACAGGGGGCGGCCAGCCCCAGCATTTT. Its protein product is CASSFQTGGGQPQHF.

There are a few counts of this clone. The rearrangement uses TRBV5-1 and TRBJ1-2; 7 bases fit TRBD1. Germline loops: CDR1 SGHRS, CDR2 YFSETQ. J was trimmed by 4 bases and V by 0 bases; bases with no gene match: 15. The CDR3 extends over 18 amino acids. CDR3 nucleotide sequence: TGCGCCAGCAGCTTGGGATCCACCGGGACAGACCATTCCTATGGCTACACCTTC. It translates to CASSLGSTGTDHSYGYTF.

CDR3 region: CASSGLVESYEQYF. CDR3 nucleotide sequence: TGTGCCAGCAGTGGACTAGTGGAATCCTACGAGCAGTACTTC. The chain employs TRBV5-6 and TRBJ2-7; 7 bases are a match to TRBD2. This CDR3 spans 14 amino acids. The ends lost 5 bases at V and 1 base at J; junction bases unmatched: 6. Germline V lookup: CDR1 SGHDT, CDR2 YYEEEE.

This clone has a handful of counts. This sequence joins TRBV7-8 and TRBJ2-1; maybe TRBD2 (7 bases). The ends were cut back, 3 bases at V and 8 bases at J, with 14 bases in the middle. This CDR3 is 14 amino acids long. CDR1 is SGHVS and CDR2 is FQNEAQ in the germline V gene. Here the CDR3 reads CASSLGQGRDEQFF. The CDR3 DNA reads TGTGCCAGCAGCTTGGGTCAGGGGAGGGATGAGCAGTTCTTC. Full variable domain (missing parts from reference TRBV7-8 and TRBJ2-1): GAGVSQSPRYKVAKRGQDVALRCDPISGHVSLFWYQQALGQGPEFLTYFQNEAQLDKSGLPSDRFFAERPEGSVSTLKIQRTQQEDSAVYLCASSLGQGRDEQFFGPGTRLTVL.

The chain recombines TRBV4-1 with TRBJ1-4, with D possibly being TRBD1 (6 bases). This CDR3 spans 16 amino acids. CDR1 and CDR2 from the germline V gene are MGHRA and YSYEKL. The V gene lost 7 bases and the J gene lost 6 bases, with 21 bases spanning the gap. CDR3 DNA: TGCGCCAGCACCTACTACGTCAGGGGAGGGGATGAAAAACTGTTTTTT. This gives the protein CASTYYVRGGDEKLFF.

This clone occurred a few times. V usage is TRBV5-1 and J usage is TRBJ2-2; tentative D call: TRBD1 (6 bases). The ends were cut back, 4 bases at V and 5 bases at J, with 18 bases in the middle. The germline gives CDR1 SGHRS, CDR2 YFSETQ. This CDR3 has 16 residues. The CDR3 coding sequence is TGCGCCAGCAGCCCAGGGAACAGGGCAAGTACCGGGGAGCTGTTTTTT. This gives the protein CASSPGNRASTGELFF.

This sequence joins TRBV28 and TRBJ2-3; 7 nucleotides align to TRBD2. This CDR3 is built from 18 residues. The germline V gene encodes CDR1 MDHEN and CDR2 SYDVKM. Germline trimming cut 1 base from V and 5 bases from J; bases unmatched to any gene: 15. The CDR3 spells CASSLFSWGRDFEDTQYF. CDR3 DNA sequence: TGTGCCAGCAGTTTATTCAGTTGGGGGAGGGATTTTGAAGATACGCAGTATTTT.

This chain uses TRBV18 with TRBJ1-2; D remains ambiguous. The CDR3 has 14 amino acids. The V gene's germline CDR1 is KGHSH and CDR2 LQKENI. V was cut by 5 bases and J by 6 bases, with 16 bases left in between. The CDR3 DNA reads TGTGCCAGCTCATCAAGTCCCCGAGCGGATGGCTACACCTTC. This gives the protein CASSSSPRADGYTF.

In this sample, this clone turned up once. V and J are TRBV2 and TRBJ2-3; tentatively, D is TRBD2 (5 bases). V was shortened by 4 bases and J by 4 bases, with 9 bases between the two germline ends. This CDR3 is built from 13 residues. CDR1 and CDR2 from the germline V gene are SNHLY and FYNNEI. The CDR3 nucleotides are TGTGCCAGCAGTGGATTTAGCGCAGATACGCAGTATTTT. Translating it yields CASSGFSADTQYF.

The chain combines TRBV28 with TRBJ1-1; TRBD1 might be the D (5 bases). V dropped 3 bases and J dropped 1 base, with 9 bases sitting between them. CDR3 length: 14 residues. Germline CDR1 reads MDHEN; CDR2 reads SYDVKM. CDR3 loop: CASSFSQGNTEAFF. Here the CDR3 DNA reads TGTGCCAGCAGTTTCAGCCAGGGGAACACTGAAGCTTTCTTT. The variable domain in full, completed from reference TRBV28 and TRBJ1-1, reads DVKVTQSSRYLVKRTGEKVFLECVQDMDHENMFWYRQDPGLGLRLIYFSYDVKMKEKGDIPEGYSVSREKKERFSLILESASTNQTSMYLCASSFSQGNTEAFFGQGTRLTVV.

CDR3 bases: TGTGCCAGTAGTACATCTAGGCCATCAAGGTCAGCCAAAAACATTCAGTACTTC. Amino acids: CASSTSRPSRSAKNIQYF. The chain recombines TRBV19 with TRBJ2-4; D gene unclear. This CDR3 region has 18 residues. Germline V CDR1 and CDR2: LNHDA, SQIVND (reference sequence). V lost 4 bases to trimming and J lost 0 bases, with 19 bases between them.

The CDR3 sequence: CASSLAAGEDTQYF. The DNA of the CDR3 is TGTGCCAGCAGCTTGGCGGCCGGGGAGGATACGCAGTATTTT. The genes are TRBV5-4 and TRBJ2-3; the D gene is possibly TRBD2 (5 bases). There are 14 residues in the CDR3. CDR1 and CDR2 (germline): SGHNT, YYREEE (reference sequence). With 0 bases removed from V and 6 bases from J, the gap between germline ends came to 11 bases.

The V gene is TRBV2, the J gene TRBJ2-3; 12 positions match TRBD1. This CDR3 spans 16 amino acids. With 8 bases clipped from V and 2 bases from J, the junction kept 8 bases outside the gene matches. Germline CDR1 is SNHLY and CDR2 is FYNNEI. CDR3 in DNA: TGTGCCAGCGGGAGGGGACAGGGGGCGGCCACAGATACGCAGTATTTT. This encodes CASGRGQGAATDTQYF.

This clone was seen a handful of times. The chain carries TRBV5-4 and TRBJ2-3; tentatively, D is TRBD2 (5 bases). This CDR3 region has 15 residues. Deletions cut 5 bases from V and 7 bases from J, with 20 bases between. CDR1 is SGHNT, CDR2 YYREEE, per germline (reference sequence). As DNA, the CDR3 is TGTGCCAGCAGACGCGTTGGGGAGACCCTACATACGCAGTATTTT. Protein: CASRRVGETLHTQYF.

The genes are TRBV7-9 and TRBJ2-5; D is ambiguous. Germline CDR1 SEHNR, CDR2 FQNEAQ (reference sequence). This CDR3 has 15 residues. Trimming removed 0 bases from V and 2 bases from J, with 10 bases in between. The CDR3 loop reads CASSLARTAQETQYF. The CDR3 DNA sequence: TGTGCCAGCAGCTTAGCGCGAACAGCACAAGAGACCCAGTACTTC.